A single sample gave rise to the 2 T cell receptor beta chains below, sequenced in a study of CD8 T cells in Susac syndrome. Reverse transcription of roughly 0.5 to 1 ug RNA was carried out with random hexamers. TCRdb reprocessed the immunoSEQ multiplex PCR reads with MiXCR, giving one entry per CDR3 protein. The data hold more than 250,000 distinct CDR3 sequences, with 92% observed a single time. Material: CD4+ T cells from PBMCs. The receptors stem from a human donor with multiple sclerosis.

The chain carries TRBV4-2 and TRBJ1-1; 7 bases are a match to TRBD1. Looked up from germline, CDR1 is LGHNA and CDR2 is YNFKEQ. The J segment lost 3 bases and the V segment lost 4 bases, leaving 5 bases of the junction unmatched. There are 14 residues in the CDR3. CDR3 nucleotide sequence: TGTGCCAGCAGCCTCCGGGACAGCTACACTGAAGCTTTCTTT. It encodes CASSLRDSYTEAFF.

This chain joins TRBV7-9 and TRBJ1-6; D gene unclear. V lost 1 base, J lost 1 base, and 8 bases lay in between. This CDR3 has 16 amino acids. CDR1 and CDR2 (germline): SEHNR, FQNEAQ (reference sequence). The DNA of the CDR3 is TGTGCCAGCAGCTTAGGGGTGGGGTCCTATAATTCACCCCTCCACTTT. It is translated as CASSLGVGSYNSPLHF.